Sequencing of this TCR beta chain was carried out in a study of CD8+ T cells in alopecia areata (dated by TCRdb to 2016 to 2018). With regard to the full study: The treated patients, all with moderate-to-severe alopecia areata, were enrolled in an open-label pilot trial of oral tofacitinib given at 5 to 10 mg twice daily. Tofacitinib was administered for 6 to 18 months, and 6 months of follow-up off drug were then conducted to assess delayed response and recurrence. The SALT score, which quantifies the percentage of affected scalp surface area, was used to measure disease severity in treated patients. In both human patients and the C3H/HeJ mouse model, the study applied high-throughput TCRbeta sequencing to look at T cell clonal expansion in alopecia areata. In humans, TCRbeta sequencing was performed on scalp tissue and on sorted CD4+ and CD8+ peripheral blood T cells from healthy controls and from patients with patchy or totalis/universalis alopecia areata. Biopsies were taken from tofacitinib-treated patients at baseline and again at 4 and 24 weeks into treatment, and several of those patients also had a later scalp biopsy. Scalp clonality was compared across normal scalp (n=4), patchy alopecia areata scalp (n=8), and alopecia totalis/universalis scalp (n=8). RNA came from the PAXgene miRNA kit for fixed scalp, the miRNeasy kit for PBMCs, and the RNeasy kit for mouse skin. TCRbeta CDR3 regions were amplified by immunoSEQ multiplex PCR using 35 Vbeta forward and 13 Jbeta reverse primers.

The paper's findings and limits, for the study overall: Scalp TCR repertoire analysis is complicated because resident alphabeta T cells in normal human skin are also sequenced, whereas mouse skin is dominated by gammadelta T cells. Because the treated cohort was small and had just a single nonresponder, larger studies are needed to establish links between baseline CD8+ expansion and response. Many expanded lesional clones were found to persist in scalp and blood during tofacitinib treatment, and relapse after treatment cessation may be partly explained by this persistence. Scalp clonality and the number of expanded CD8+ clones among the top 100 scalp clones were significantly decreased by tofacitinib. Compared with normal scalp, lesional scalp, particularly in alopecia totalis/universalis, had higher clonality and more expanded CD8+ clones, which suggests antigenic drive. Shared TCR sequences between patients were less evident than in mice, which may be partly attributable to HLA diversity in the patient population.

Libraries were constructed by the immunoSEQ multiplex PCR assay. RNA was extracted from all samples and reverse transcribed into cDNA, which served as template for TCR sequencing. First-strand cDNA was synthesized with SuperScript III using a 2:1 mix of oligo-dT and random hexamers. A synthetic immune receptor repertoire was used to gauge amplification bias, and whatever bias remained was removed computationally. The study's processing was this. Raw reads were preprocessed to remove errors, and CDR3 was defined according to IMGT conventions as the region from the conserved cysteine to phenylalanine. Clonality was computed as 1 minus the Shannon entropy, with the entropy normalized by log2 of the number of productive unique TCRs. Whether each scalp clone was CD4 or CD8 was inferred by checking scalp TCRbeta sequences against the CD4 and CD8 repertoires from sorted blood. Drawn from immuneACCESS, this table holds only the in-frame rearrangements with V and J called that TCRdb kept. Clones are partly lost; checked studies trace under half to an unresolved V gene and leave the rest unexplained. V and J calls and clone size are given by that table; D and trimming were obtained from the DNA. In all, the sample holds approximately 300,000 clones, and roughly 50% of those were seen once. The ten largest clones capture about 1.8% of the sample.

Taken with the paper, the label for time point translates to: around 22 weeks on oral tofacitinib. The treatment or condition label on this specimen signifies: oral pan-JAK inhibitor, 5-10 mg twice daily. From alopecia areata patients, peripheral blood was collected along with lesional scalp punch biopsies. PBMCs were isolated by density centrifugation and stained for CD3, CD4 and CD8, and CD4+ and CD8+ T cells were sorted on a FACSAria. According to the germline V gene (reference sequence), CDR1 reads GTSNPN and CDR2 reads SVGIG. From cysteine to phenylalanine, the CDR3 is 13 amino acids long. Kept here is only the CDR3 DNA, which spans 39 bases and is read in frame from base 1. From V the trimming removes 5 bases and from J it removes 2 bases, while the gene matches leave 4 bases of the junction unaccounted for. Regarding this clone: No antigen is known for it. Base qualities are not at hand, and no much larger clone is one base apart.

The TCR originated in a human donor with alopecia areata. Sequencing used CD4+ T cells sorted from blood, obtained at week 24, from a patient treated with tofacitinib. The rearranged chain carries TRBV30 and TRBJ2-5, with 8 middle bases fitting TRBD1. The CDR3 is CAWGRQGQETQYF. The DNA sequence is given as TGTGCCTGGGGCCGACAGGGGCAAGAGACCCAGTACTTC.